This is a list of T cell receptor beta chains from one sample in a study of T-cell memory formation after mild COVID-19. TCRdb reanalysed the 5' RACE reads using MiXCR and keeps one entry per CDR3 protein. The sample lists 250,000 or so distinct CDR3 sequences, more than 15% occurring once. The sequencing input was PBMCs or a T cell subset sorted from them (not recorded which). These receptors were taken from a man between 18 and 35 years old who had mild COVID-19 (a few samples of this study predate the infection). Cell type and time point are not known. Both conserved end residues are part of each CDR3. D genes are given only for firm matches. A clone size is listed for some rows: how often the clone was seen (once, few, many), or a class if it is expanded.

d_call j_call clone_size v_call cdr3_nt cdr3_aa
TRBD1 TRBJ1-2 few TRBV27 TGTGCCAGCAGTTTAAAGGGGGCCTATGGCTACACCTTC CASSLKGAYGYTF
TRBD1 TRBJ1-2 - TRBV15 TGTGCCACCAGCAGAGAGGGCCAGGGGGGATTTGGTAACTATGGCTACACCTTC CATSREGQGGFGNYGYTF
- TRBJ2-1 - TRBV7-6 TGTGCCAGCAGCTTACGGACAAACAATGAGCAGTTCTTC CASSLRTNNEQFF
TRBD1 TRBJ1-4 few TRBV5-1 TGCGCCAGCAGCGGAACCGGGACAGGGGGCGCGAGTGAAAAACTGTTTTTT CASSGTGTGGASEKLFF
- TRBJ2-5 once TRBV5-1 TGCGCCAGCAGTCGGGGGTCAGGGGCGTTTCGGGAGACCCAGTACTTC CASSRGSGAFRETQYF
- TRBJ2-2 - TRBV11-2 TGTGCCAGCAGCTTATACAGGGCCAACACCGGGGAGCTGTTTTTT CASSLYRANTGELFF
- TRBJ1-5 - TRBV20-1 TGCAGTGCCGTCCCGGGACGCATGAATCAGCCCCAGCATTTT CSAVPGRMNQPQHF
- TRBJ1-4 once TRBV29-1 TGCAGCGTTGAAGAACAGCCTGAAAAACTGTTTTTT CSVEEQPEKLFF
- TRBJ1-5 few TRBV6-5 TGTGCCAGCAGTTACGGATACCGTAGTCAGCCCCAGCATTTT CASSYGYRSQPQHF
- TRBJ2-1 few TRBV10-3 TGTGCCATCGAGGGCTCCTACAATGAGCAGTTCTTC CAIEGSYNEQFF
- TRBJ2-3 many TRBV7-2 TGTGCCAGCAGCTTAAGTGGGAGAAGCACAGATACGCAGTATTTT CASSLSGRSTDTQYF
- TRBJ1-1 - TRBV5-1 TGCGCCAGCAGCTTACTCGGAACAGGCTCAATTGAAGCTTTCTTT CASSLLGTGSIEAFF
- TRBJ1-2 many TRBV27 TGTGCCAGCAGGGGATTGTGGGGAGAGCCTAACTATGGCTACACCTTC CASRGLWGEPNYGYTF
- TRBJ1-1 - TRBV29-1 TGCAGCGTTGCCCCGGACAGTTCCTATGAAGCTTTCTTT CSVAPDSSYEAFF
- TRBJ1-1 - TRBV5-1 TGCGCCAGCAGCTTGCAAGGACACCAGAACACTGAAGCTTTCTTT CASSLQGHQNTEAFF
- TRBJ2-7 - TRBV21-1 TGTGCCAGCAGCAAAAAGGGGCAAGGGGGCGGCTTC CASSKKGQGGGF
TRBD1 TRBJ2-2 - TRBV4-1 TGCGCCAGCAGCCCCGGACAGGGGGCGCTTAACGGGGAGCTGTTTTTT CASSPGQGALNGELFF
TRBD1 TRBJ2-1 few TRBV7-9 TGTGCCAGCAACATAGGACAGGGTCCCTACAATGAGCAGTTCTTC CASNIGQGPYNEQFF
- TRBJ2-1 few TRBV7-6 TGTGCCAGCAGCTCCCCCGGACTTTACAATGAGCAGTTCTTC CASSSPGLYNEQFF
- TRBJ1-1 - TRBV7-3 TGTGCCAGCAGCGTCCAGACAGTCATGAACACTGAAGCTTTCTTT CASSVQTVMNTEAFF
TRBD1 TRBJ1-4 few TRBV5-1 TGCGCCAGCAACAGGGGGGACAATGAAAAACTGTTTTTT CASNRGDNEKLFF
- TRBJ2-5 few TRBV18 TGTGCCAGCTCACTTGACAGGACCCAAACGACCCAGTACTTC CASSLDRTQTTQYF
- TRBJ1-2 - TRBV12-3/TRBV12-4 TGTGCCAGCAGTTTAGCCGGGGTCGGCTATGGCTACACCTTC CASSLAGVGYGYTF
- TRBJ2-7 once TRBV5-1 TGCGCCAGCAGCTTGGGCCCGGGGGGCAGTGGAGTCGGCGAGCAGTACTTC CASSLGPGGSGVGEQYF
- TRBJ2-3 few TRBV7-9 TGTGCCAGCAGCGACCCTAGCGCGTCTTCCACAGATACGCAGTATTTT CASSDPSASSTDTQYF
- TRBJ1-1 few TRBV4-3 TGCGCCAGCAGCCAACCCGGGGGTGCCGAAGCTTTCTTT CASSQPGGAEAFF
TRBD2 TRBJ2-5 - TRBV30 TGTTCCTGCGTGGGACTAGCGGGGGAGACCCAGTACTTC CSCVGLAGETQYF
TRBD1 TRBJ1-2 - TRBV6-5 TGTGCCAGCAGTTACGGTCGGGGGGACAGGCCCTATGGCTACACCTTC CASSYGRGDRPYGYTF
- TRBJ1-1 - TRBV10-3 TGTGCCGCTCGTTTGGACTTGAACACTGAAGCTTTCTTT CAARLDLNTEAFF
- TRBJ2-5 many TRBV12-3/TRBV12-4 TGTGCCAGCAGAGCCCGGGGAAGAGAGACCCAGTACTTC CASRARGRETQYF
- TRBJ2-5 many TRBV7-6 TGTGCCAGCAGCTTGGGAGGGGGCCAAGAGACCCAGTACTTC CASSLGGGQETQYF
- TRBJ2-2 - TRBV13 TGTGCCAGCAGCTTCTCGGCGCGCAGGCACACCGGGGAGCTGTTTTTT CASSFSARRHTGELFF
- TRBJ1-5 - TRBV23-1 TGCGCCAGCAGTCACCTCAGAGCGCCCCAGCATTTT CASSHLRAPQHF
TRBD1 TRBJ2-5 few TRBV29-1 TGCAGCGTCCACAGGACAGGGCGGCAAGAGACCCAGTACTTC CSVHRTGRQETQYF
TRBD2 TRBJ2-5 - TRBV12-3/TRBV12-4 TGTGCCAGCAGCGAACCCCCGGGACTAGCGGCAGAGACCCAGTACTTC CASSEPPGLAAETQYF
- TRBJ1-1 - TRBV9 TGTGCCAGCAGCGCAATGCTAAACCCGGCGGAAGCTTTCTTT CASSAMLNPAEAFF
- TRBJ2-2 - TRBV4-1 TGCGCCAGCAGCCAAGACCGGGACATTCGCACCGGGGAGCTGTTTTTT CASSQDRDIRTGELFF
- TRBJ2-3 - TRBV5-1 TGCGCCAGCAGTCGAGGGATAGCGGGCACAGATACGCAGTATTTT CASSRGIAGTDTQYF
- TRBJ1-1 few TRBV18 TGTGCCAGCTCACCAACGTCCCCATCCGTAAGGGGCACTGAAGCTTTCTTT CASSPTSPSVRGTEAFF
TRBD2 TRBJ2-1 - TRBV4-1 TGCGCCAGCAGCCAACTTCTAGCGGGGGGTCTCAATGAGCAGTTCTTC CASSQLLAGGLNEQFF
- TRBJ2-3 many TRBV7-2 TGTGCCAGCAGCGTCACAGATACGCAGTATTTT CASSVTDTQYF
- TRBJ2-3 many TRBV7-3 TGTGCCAGCAGCTCCACCACAGATACGCAGTATTTT CASSSTTDTQYF